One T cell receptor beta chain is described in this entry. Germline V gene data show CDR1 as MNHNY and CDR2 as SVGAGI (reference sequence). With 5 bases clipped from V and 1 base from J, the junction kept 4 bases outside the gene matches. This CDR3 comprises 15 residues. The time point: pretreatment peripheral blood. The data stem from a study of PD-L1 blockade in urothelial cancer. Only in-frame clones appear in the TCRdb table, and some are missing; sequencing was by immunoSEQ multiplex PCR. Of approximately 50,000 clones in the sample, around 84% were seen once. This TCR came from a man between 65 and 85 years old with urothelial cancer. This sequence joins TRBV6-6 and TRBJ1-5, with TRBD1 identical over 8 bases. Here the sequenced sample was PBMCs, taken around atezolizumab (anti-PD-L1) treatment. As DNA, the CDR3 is TGTGCCAGCAGTACCCGACAGGGGAGCAATCAGCCCCAGCATTTT. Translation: CASSTRQGSNQPQHF.